This T cell receptor beta chain was profiled in a study of identical twins. Study-wide points: Recombination models fit unrelated individuals' TCR alpha sharing but underestimated twins'. Conclusions were drawn cross-sectionally by statistical analysis, without following the same donors.

The V and J ends lost 1 base and 4 bases respectively, with 11 bases between them. The CDR3 is 14 residues long. Germline V CDR1 and CDR2: SGHTA, FQGNSA. This clonotype came up a few times. What it recognizes is unknown. TCRdb used MiXCR to reprocess the 5' RACE reads, holding one entry per CDR3 protein. The sample has under 400,000 distinct CDR3 sequences; roughly 9% are singletons. What was sequenced was naive T cells sorted from blood. The receptor's source is a woman aged 50 to 65 in good health. V gene TRBV7-2 combines with J gene TRBJ2-7; D could derive from TRBD1 or TRBD2 (6 bases each). The CDR3 protein is CASSLGGGLYEQYF. In DNA form, the CDR3 reads TGTGCCAGCAGCTTAGGAGGGGGGTTATACGAGCAGTACTTC.